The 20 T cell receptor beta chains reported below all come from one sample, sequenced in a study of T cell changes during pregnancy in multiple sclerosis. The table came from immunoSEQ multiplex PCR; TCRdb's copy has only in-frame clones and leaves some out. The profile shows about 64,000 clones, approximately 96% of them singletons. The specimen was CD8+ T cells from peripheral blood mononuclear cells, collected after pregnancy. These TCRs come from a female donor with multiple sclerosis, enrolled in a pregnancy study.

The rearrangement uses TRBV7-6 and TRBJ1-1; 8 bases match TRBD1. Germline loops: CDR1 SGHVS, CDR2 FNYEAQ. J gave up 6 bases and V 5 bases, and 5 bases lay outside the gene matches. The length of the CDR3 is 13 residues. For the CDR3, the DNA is TGTGCCAGCAGCCAGGGGGCTCAAGCTGAAGCTTTCTTT. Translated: CASSQGAQAEAFF.

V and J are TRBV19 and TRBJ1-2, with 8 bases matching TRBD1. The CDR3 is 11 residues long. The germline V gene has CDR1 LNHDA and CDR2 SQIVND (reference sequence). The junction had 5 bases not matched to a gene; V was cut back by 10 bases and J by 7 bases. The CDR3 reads CATQGALGYTF. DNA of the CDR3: TGTGCCACCCAGGGGGCGCTTGGCTACACCTTC.

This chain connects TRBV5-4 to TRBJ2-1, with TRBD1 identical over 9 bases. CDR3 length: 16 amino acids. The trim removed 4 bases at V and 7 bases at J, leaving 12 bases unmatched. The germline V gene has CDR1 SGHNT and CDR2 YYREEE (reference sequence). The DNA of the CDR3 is TGTGCCAGCAGCCCGGAACTAGGACAGGGGCTGAATGAGCAGTTCTTC. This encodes CASSPELGQGLNEQFF.

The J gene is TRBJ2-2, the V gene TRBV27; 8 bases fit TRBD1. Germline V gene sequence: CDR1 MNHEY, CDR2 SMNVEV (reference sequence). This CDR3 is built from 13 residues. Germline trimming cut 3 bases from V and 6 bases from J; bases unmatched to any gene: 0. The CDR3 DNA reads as TGTGCCAGCAGTTTGACAGGGGCCGGGGAGCTGTTTTTT. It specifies CASSLTGAGELFF.

The DNA for the CDR3 is TGCGCCAGCAGGATCCGGGACTTAATGTCAGATACGCAGTATTTT. Encoded protein: CASRIRDLMSDTQYF. The chain couples TRBV4-1 to TRBJ2-3; TRBD2 is a possible D gene (6 bases). V shed 6 bases and J shed 4 bases, with 17 bases lying between them. The CDR3 runs to 15 residues. The germline V gene has CDR1 MGHRA and CDR2 YSYEKL.

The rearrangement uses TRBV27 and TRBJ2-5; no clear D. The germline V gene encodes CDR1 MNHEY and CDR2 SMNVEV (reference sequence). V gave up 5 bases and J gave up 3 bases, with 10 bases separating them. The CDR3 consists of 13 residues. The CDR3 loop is CASSAQLEETQYF. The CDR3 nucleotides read TGTGCCAGCAGTGCCCAGCTAGAAGAGACCCAGTACTTC.

In nucleotides, the CDR3 is TGTGCCAGCAGTTTATGGGCTGGCGGGGAGCTGTTTTTT. Amino acid sequence: CASSLWAGGELFF. V usage is TRBV28 and J usage is TRBJ2-2, with unresolved D. The germline gives CDR1 MDHEN, CDR2 SYDVKM. The CDR3 contains 13 residues. Trimming pared 0 bases from V and 7 bases from J, leaving 6 bases between.

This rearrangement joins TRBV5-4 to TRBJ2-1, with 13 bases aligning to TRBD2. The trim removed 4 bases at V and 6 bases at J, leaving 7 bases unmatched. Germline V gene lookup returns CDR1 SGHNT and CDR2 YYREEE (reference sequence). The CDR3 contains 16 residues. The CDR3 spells CASSGGGLAGVNEQFF. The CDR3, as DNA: TGTGCCAGCAGCGGAGGAGGACTAGCGGGAGTCAATGAGCAGTTCTTC.

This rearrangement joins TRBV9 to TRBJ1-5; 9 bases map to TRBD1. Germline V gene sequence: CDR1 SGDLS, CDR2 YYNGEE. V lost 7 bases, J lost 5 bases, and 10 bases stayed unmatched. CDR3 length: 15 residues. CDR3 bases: TGTGCCAGCTCACTATCGGGACAGGGCTATCAGCCCCAGCATTTT. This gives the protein CASSLSGQGYQPQHF.

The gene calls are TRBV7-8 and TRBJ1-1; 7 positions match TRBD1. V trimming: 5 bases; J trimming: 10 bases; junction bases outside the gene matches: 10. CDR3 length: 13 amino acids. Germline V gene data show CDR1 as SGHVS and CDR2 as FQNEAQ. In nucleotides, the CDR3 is TGTGCCAGCAGCACCCGACAGGGAGCGGGAGCTTTCTTT. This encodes CASSTRQGAGAFF.

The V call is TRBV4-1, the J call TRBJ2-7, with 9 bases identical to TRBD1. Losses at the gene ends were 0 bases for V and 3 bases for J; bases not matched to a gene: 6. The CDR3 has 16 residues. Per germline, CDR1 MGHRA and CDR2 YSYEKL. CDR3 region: CASSQESGQGGYEQYF. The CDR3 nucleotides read TGCGCCAGCAGCCAAGAATCGGGACAGGGAGGCTACGAGCAGTACTTC.

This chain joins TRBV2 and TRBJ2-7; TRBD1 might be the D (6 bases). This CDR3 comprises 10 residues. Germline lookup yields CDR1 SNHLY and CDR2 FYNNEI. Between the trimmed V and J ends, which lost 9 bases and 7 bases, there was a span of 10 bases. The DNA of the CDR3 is TGTGCCAGTACAGGGCGGGAGCAGTACTTC. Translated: CASTGREQYF.

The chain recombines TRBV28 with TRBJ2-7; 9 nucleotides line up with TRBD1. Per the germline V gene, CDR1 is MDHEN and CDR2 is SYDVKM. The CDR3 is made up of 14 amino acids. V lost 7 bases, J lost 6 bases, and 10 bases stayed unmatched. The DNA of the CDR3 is TGTGCCAGCACTTACAGGGGGCTAATTGGCGAGCAGTACTTC. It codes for CASTYRGLIGEQYF.

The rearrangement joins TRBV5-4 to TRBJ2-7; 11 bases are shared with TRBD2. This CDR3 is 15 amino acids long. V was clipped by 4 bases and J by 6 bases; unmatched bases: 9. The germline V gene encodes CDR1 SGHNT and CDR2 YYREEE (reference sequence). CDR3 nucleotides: TGTGCCAGCAGCGCCCATCTAGCGGGAGGTCCCGAGCAGTACTTC. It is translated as CASSAHLAGGPEQYF.

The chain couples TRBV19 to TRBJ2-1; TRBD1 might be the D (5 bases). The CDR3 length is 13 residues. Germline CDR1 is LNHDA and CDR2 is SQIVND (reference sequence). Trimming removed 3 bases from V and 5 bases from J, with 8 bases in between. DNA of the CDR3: TGTGCCAGTAGTATGGGGCCCAACAATGAGCAGTTCTTC. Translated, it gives CASSMGPNNEQFF. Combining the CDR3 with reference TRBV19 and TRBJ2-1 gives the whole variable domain DGGITQSPKYLFRKEGQNVTLSCEQNLNHDAMYWYRQDPGQGLRLIYYSQIVNDFQKGDIAEGYSVSREKKESFPLTVTSAQKNPTAFYLCASSMGPNNEQFFGPGTRLTVL.

CDR3 sequence (DNA): TGTGCCAGCAGCAGTGGCGGAGACAGGCCCTACGAGCAGTACTTC. It is translated as CASSSGGDRPYEQYF. The J gene is TRBJ2-7, the V gene TRBV11-3, with D possibly matching TRBD1 (6 bases). The V and J ends lost 5 bases and 2 bases respectively, with 16 bases between them. This CDR3 has 15 amino acids. Germline lookup yields CDR1 SGHNT and CDR2 YENEEA. Complete variable domain (other parts from reference TRBV11-3 and TRBJ2-7): EAGVVQSPRYKIIEKKQPVAFWCNPISGHNTLYWYLQNLGQGPELLIRYENEEAVDDSQLPKDRFSAERLKGVDSTLKIQPAELGDSAVYLCASSSGGDRPYEQYFGPGTRLTVT.

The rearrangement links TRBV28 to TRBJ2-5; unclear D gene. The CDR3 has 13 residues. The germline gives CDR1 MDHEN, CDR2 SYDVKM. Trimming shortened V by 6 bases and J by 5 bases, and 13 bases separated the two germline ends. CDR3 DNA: TGTGCCAGCAGCCTTCTTGGCTGGGAGACCCAGTACTTC. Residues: CASSLLGWETQYF.

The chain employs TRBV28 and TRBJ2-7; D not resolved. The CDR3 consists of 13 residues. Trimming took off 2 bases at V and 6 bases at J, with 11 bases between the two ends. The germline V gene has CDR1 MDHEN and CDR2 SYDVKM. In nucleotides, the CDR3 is TGTGCCAGCAGTTTAGAGACTTCTTCCGAGCAGTACTTC. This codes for CASSLETSSEQYF. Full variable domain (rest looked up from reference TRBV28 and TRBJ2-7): DVKVTQSSRYLVKRTGEKVFLECVQDMDHENMFWYRQDPGLGLRLIYFSYDVKMKEKGDIPEGYSVSREKKERFSLILESASTNQTSMYLCASSLETSSEQYFGPGTRLTVT.

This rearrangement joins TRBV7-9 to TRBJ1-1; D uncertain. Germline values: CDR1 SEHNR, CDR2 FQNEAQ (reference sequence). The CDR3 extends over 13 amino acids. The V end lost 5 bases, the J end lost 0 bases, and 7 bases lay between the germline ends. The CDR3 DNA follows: TGTGCCAGCAGCCCGCCTATGAACACTGAAGCTTTCTTT. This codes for CASSPPMNTEAFF.

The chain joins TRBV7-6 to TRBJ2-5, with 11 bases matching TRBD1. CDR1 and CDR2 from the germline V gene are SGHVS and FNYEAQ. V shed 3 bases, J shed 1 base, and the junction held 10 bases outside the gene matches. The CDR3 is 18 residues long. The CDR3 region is CASSFPGTGGPTQETQYF. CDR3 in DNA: TGTGCCAGCAGCTTCCCCGGGACAGGGGGACCCACCCAAGAGACCCAGTACTTC. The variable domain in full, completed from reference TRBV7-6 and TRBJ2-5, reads GAGVSQSPRYKVTKRGQDVALRCDPISGHVSLYWYRQALGQGPEFLTYFNYEAQQDKSGLPNDRFSAERPEGSISTLTIQRTEQRDSAMYRCASSFPGTGGPTQETQYFGPGTRLLVL.